The 24 T cell receptor beta chains below were found in one sample sequenced in a study of spatial heterogeneity in lung cancer. Time point indicated: sample taken at primary tumor resection. General study findings and limits: The study found that expanded intratumoral alpha and beta TCR counts tracked tumor mutation counts.

These TCRs' antigens remain unknown. Via MiXCR, TCRdb re-called the 5' RACE reads, giving one row per CDR3 protein. Of several thousand distinct CDR3 sequences listed, 11% to 15% are singletons. The starting material was lung tumor tissue, obtained at surgery. These TCRs come from a female donor with early-stage non-small cell lung cancer.

This clonotype was seen at least ten times. The chain uses TRBV6-1 and TRBJ1-6; weak D call: TRBD1 (6 bases). Trimming removed 4 bases from V and 7 bases from J, with 8 bases in between. CDR1 and CDR2 from the germline V gene are MNHNS and SASEGT. The CDR3 spans 13 residues. The CDR3 spells CASSVDRNSPLHF. In DNA, the CDR3 is TGTGCCAGCAGTGTCGACAGGAATTCACCCCTCCACTTT.

By share, this clonotype counts as medium-sized (0.01 to 0.1%). This chain connects TRBV6-1 to TRBJ2-3, with a tentative D call TRBD2 (5 bases). Trimming cost V 8 bases and J 3 bases, with 15 bases left between them. This CDR3 has 14 residues. The germline CDR1 and CDR2 sequences are MNHNS and SASEGT. For the CDR3, the DNA is TGTGCCAGCCGTTGGGCCCGGAGGACAGATACGCAGTATTTT. Amino acids: CASRWARRTDTQYF.

In its sample, this clonotype was seen a few times. V is TRBV30 and J is TRBJ1-1; TRBD1 might be the D (6 bases). CDR3 size: 14 residues. V was trimmed by 3 bases and J by 7 bases, leaving 18 bases between them. CDR1 GTSNPN and CDR2 SVGIG come from the germline V gene (reference sequence). The CDR3 DNA follows: TGTGCCTGGAGCGTACTACTTCCAGGGGATGAAGCTTTCTTT. It encodes CAWSVLLPGDEAFF.

The V call is TRBV6-5, the J call TRBJ2-5; D is unclear. CDR1 and CDR2 (germline): MNHEY, SVGAGI. The V and J ends lost 1 base and 2 bases respectively, with 5 bases between them. This CDR3 region has 13 residues. CDR3 nucleotides: TGTGCCAGCAGTTACTGGTGGCAAGAGACCCAGTACTTC. As protein: CASSYWWQETQYF.

CDR3 nucleotide sequence: TGTGCCAGCAGCTTGGTAGGGTTCTCCTACAATGAGCAGTTCTTC. As protein: CASSLVGFSYNEQFF. This rearrangement joins TRBV5-5 to TRBJ2-1, with no clear D. Germline-derived CDR1 and CDR2 are SGHKS and YYEKEE (reference sequence). The V end lost 0 bases, the J end lost 0 bases, and 7 bases lay between the germline ends. This CDR3 contains 15 residues.

There are many counts of this clonotype. The CDR3 loop is CATSRGGTETQYF. CDR3 sequence (DNA): TGTGCCACCAGCAGAGGAGGGACGGAGACCCAGTACTTC. This chain connects TRBV15 to TRBJ2-5; D tentatively fits TRBD1 or TRBD2 (5 bases each). Deletions cut 1 base from V and 5 bases from J, with 8 bases between. Germline V gene data show CDR1 as LNHNV and CDR2 as YYDKDF (reference sequence). The CDR3 has 13 amino acids.

Sample share makes this clonotype medium-sized. This sequence joins TRBV29-1 and TRBJ1-1; TRBD1 is a possible D gene (6 bases). This CDR3 comprises 12 residues. CDR1 is SQVTM and CDR2 is ANQGSEA in the germline V gene. Trimming removed 7 bases from V and 5 bases from J, with 14 bases in between. CDR3 loop: CSAQTGWTEAFF. The CDR3 DNA is TGCAGCGCTCAGACAGGATGGACTGAAGCTTTCTTT.

By share, this clonotype ranks as medium-sized (0.01 to 0.1%). The chain links TRBV13 to TRBJ2-3, with TRBD2 matching 8 bases. J gave up 8 bases and V 5 bases, and 3 bases lay outside the gene matches. This CDR3 has 12 residues. Germline values: CDR1 PRHDT, CDR2 FYEKMQ (reference sequence). CDR3 sequence reads: CASSHGGATQYF. CDR3 DNA sequence: TGTGCCAGCAGCCACGGGGGGGCTACGCAGTATTTT.

This clonotype is medium-sized. The chain has TRBV5-1 and TRBJ2-5; 10 bases match TRBD2. CDR1 is SGHRS, CDR2 YFSETQ, per germline. CDR3 size: 16 residues. V lost 2 bases, J lost 1 base, and 5 bases stayed unmatched. In DNA form, the CDR3 reads TGCGCCAGCAGCTTCGAGCGGGGGGGGACCCAAGAGACCCAGTACTTC. Protein sequence: CASSFERGGTQETQYF.

In its sample, this clonotype is medium-sized. The J gene is TRBJ2-1, the V gene TRBV3-1; D may match TRBD1 or TRBD2 (6 bases each). Trimming took 4 bases from V and 15 from J, leaving 13 bases between them. CDR1 and CDR2 (germline): LGHDT, YNNKEL (reference sequence). This CDR3 contains 11 residues. The CDR3: CASSRRGVWFF. CDR3 DNA: TGTGCCAGCAGCCGAAGGGGGGTTTGGTTCTTC.

The chain joins TRBV12-3 or TRBV12-4 to TRBJ2-6; D is ambiguous. The CDR3 sequence is 13 residues long. The ends were cut back, 8 bases at V and 1 base at J, with 6 bases in the middle. CDR3: CASRISGANVLTF. Here the CDR3 DNA reads TGTGCCAGCCGAATTTCTGGGGCCAACGTCCTGACTTTC.

In its sample, this clonotype was seen a few times. The rearrangement uses TRBV6-1 and TRBJ2-5; D is unclear. V was pared by 7 bases and J by 4 bases, with 7 bases between. The CDR3 spans 11 residues. From germline, CDR1 is MNHNS and CDR2 SASEGT. CDR3 sequence (DNA): TGTGCCAGCACACGGCGAGAGACCCAGTACTTC. This sequence encodes CASTRRETQYF.

By share, this clonotype counts as medium-sized (0.01 to 0.1%). This chain links TRBV7-9 with TRBJ1-6; D may be TRBD1 (5 bases). Germline CDR1 is SEHNR and CDR2 is FQNEAQ (reference sequence). Trimming removed 5 bases from V and 0 bases from J, with 14 bases in between. The CDR3 covers 17 residues. The CDR3 region has the DNA TGTGCCAGCAGCCCGGGGGTCGGGGGCTCCTATAATTCACCCCTCCACTTT. This gives the protein CASSPGVGGSYNSPLHF. Filled out from reference TRBV7-9 and TRBJ1-6, the complete variable domain reads DTGVSQNPRHKITKRGQNVTFRCDPISEHNRLYWYRQTLGQGPEFLTYFQNEAQLEKSRLLSDRFSAERPKGSFSTLEIQRTEQGDSAMYLCASSPGVGGSYNSPLHFGNGTRLTVT.

This clonotype was recorded at least ten times. The chain recombines TRBV20-1 with TRBJ2-1, with D possibly being TRBD1 or TRBD2 (5 bases each). There are 12 residues in the CDR3. The germline CDR1 and CDR2 sequences are DFQATT and SNEGSKA (reference sequence). Trimming shortened V by 0 bases and J by 15 bases, and 15 bases separated the two germline ends. CDR3 protein: CSARDRGGYGFF. The CDR3 DNA reads as TGCAGTGCTAGAGATCGGGGCGGGTACGGGTTCTTC.

There are many counts of this clonotype. The rearrangement joins TRBV7-9 to TRBJ2-3; a possible D gene is TRBD2 (5 bases). The germline CDR1 and CDR2 sequences are SEHNR and FQNEAQ (reference sequence). Trimming took 3 bases from V and 0 from J, leaving 13 bases between them. The CDR3 sequence is 16 residues long. CDR3 region: CASSFGVAGSTDTQYF. As DNA, the CDR3 is TGTGCCAGCAGCTTCGGGGTAGCCGGGAGCACAGATACGCAGTATTTT.

In its sample, this clonotype is medium-sized (0.01 to 0.1%). The chain links TRBV28 to TRBJ2-1, with 8 nucleotides matching TRBD1. V shed 3 bases and J 8 bases; nucleotides not matched to a gene: 12. Germline V CDR1 and CDR2: MDHEN, SYDVKM. This CDR3 spans 16 amino acids. The CDR3 DNA is TGTGCCAGCAGTTTCCTCGGACAGGGATGGGGCGATGAGCAGTTCTTC. Protein product: CASSFLGQGWGDEQFF.

This clonotype was seen many times. V gene TRBV20-1 combines with J gene TRBJ2-4; 8 bases line up with TRBD1. Germline V lookup: CDR1 DFQATT, CDR2 SNEGSKA (reference sequence). This CDR3 has 13 residues. With 5 bases clipped from V and 2 bases from J, the junction kept 2 bases outside the gene matches. The CDR3: CSAGDRTKNIQYF. Here the CDR3 DNA reads TGCAGTGCTGGGGACAGGACCAAAAACATTCAGTACTTC.

This clonotype was found many times. The chain links TRBV5-4 to TRBJ1-1, with TRBD1 identical over 8 bases. Looked up from germline, CDR1 is SGHNT and CDR2 is YYREEE (reference sequence). J was trimmed by 1 base and V by 0 bases; bases with no gene match: 5. The CDR3 spans 16 residues. CDR3: CASSLGQGWKNTEAFF. The CDR3 DNA follows: TGTGCCAGCAGCTTGGGACAGGGGTGGAAGAACACTGAAGCTTTCTTT.

This clonotype rates as medium-sized. The gene calls are TRBV20-1 and TRBJ2-3; 8 nucleotides align to TRBD2. V dropped 3 bases and J dropped 1; count of bases not matched to a gene: 9. Germline V CDR1 and CDR2: DFQATT, SNEGSKA (reference sequence). There are 16 residues in the CDR3. CDR3 sequence (DNA): TGCAGTGCTAGCGATGCGGGGGGCCTAGGCACAGATACGCAGTATTTT. Its translation is CSASDAGGLGTDTQYF.

This clonotype was seen many times. The chain links TRBV11-2 to TRBJ2-2; D is uncertain. Germline CDR1 and CDR2: SGHAT and FQNNGV. The CDR3 contains 14 residues. V was clipped by 7 bases and J by 5 bases, with 14 bases between them. CDR3 sequence (DNA): TGTGCCAGCAAAACAAAGGGTTGGACCGGGGAGCTGTTTTTT. It translates to CASKTKGWTGELFF. Full variable domain (remainder filled in from reference TRBV11-2 and TRBJ2-2): EAGVAQSPRYKIIEKRQSVAFWCNPISGHATLYWYQQILGQGPKLLIQFQNNGVVDDSQLPKDRFSAERLKGVDSTLKIQPAKLEDSAVYLCASKTKGWTGELFFGEGSRLTVL.

By share, this clonotype ranks as medium-sized (0.01 to 0.1%). This sequence joins TRBV6-2 or TRBV6-3 and TRBJ2-6; D uncertain. The CDR3 length is 13 residues. The germline V and J ends were trimmed by 8 bases and 1 base, with 6 bases remaining between them. In germline, CDR1 is MNHEY, CDR2 SVGEGT. The CDR3 region has the DNA TGTGCCAGCCTCCTTTCTGGGGCCAACGTCCTGACTTTC. Translating it yields CASLLSGANVLTF.

In its sample, this clonotype was seen many times. This chain connects TRBV29-1 to TRBJ1-1; D call uncertain. The V end lost 2 bases, the J end lost 0 bases, and 7 bases lay between the germline ends. Germline V gene sequence: CDR1 SQVTM, CDR2 ANQGSEA. The CDR3 covers 13 residues. CDR3 in DNA: TGCAGCGTTGAATCGGGCATGAACACTGAAGCTTTCTTT. This encodes CSVESGMNTEAFF.

This clonotype was seen ten or more times. The CDR3 DNA reads TGCGCCAGCAGCTTTAGAAACACCATATATTTT. This gives the protein CASSFRNTIYF. The rearrangement links TRBV5-1 to TRBJ1-3, with D uncertain. CDR3 length: 11 residues. Germline loops: CDR1 SGHRS, CDR2 YFSETQ. Deletions cut 2 bases from V and 5 bases from J, with 2 bases between. Based on the CDR3 plus reference TRBV5-1 and TRBJ1-3, the full variable domain is KAGVTQTPRYLIKTRGQQVTLSCSPISGHRSVSWYQQTPGQGLQFLFEYFSETQRNKGNFPGRFSGRQFSNSRSEMNVSTLELGDSALYLCASSFRNTIYFGEGSWLTVV.

This clonotype has ten or more counts. The chain recombines TRBV2 with TRBJ2-1, with TRBD2 identical over 9 bases. J lost 5 bases, V lost 9 bases, and 2 bases had no gene match. CDR1 and CDR2 (germline): SNHLY, FYNNEI. CDR3 length: 12 amino acids. The CDR3 is CARTSGNNEQFF. In DNA, the CDR3 is TGTGCCAGGACTAGCGGAAACAATGAGCAGTTCTTC.